This T cell receptor (beta chain) emerged from a study of cytomegalovirus exposure and HLA in healthy donors. About the study: The approximately 120 million unique TCR beta sequences, from 150 million to 200 million T cells, were found by an earlier analysis. Study-level results: More clonal expansion characterized HLA-associated TCR beta chains than equally common others in a later analysis. Association of a missense DCLRE1C variant with TCR beta V- and J-gene trimming was reported in a later analysis.

The PCR used 60 Vbeta and 13 Jbeta primers. In the source study's methods: Among the unique TCR beta chains that a later analysis counted, about 79 million in all, 9.5 million to 11 million were shared. TCRdb keeps only in-frame clones here, not all; method: immunoSEQ multiplex PCR. V, J and clone size reflect that table, while D and trimming were determined from the DNA. Of about 170,000 clones listed, around 80% are singletons. V was clipped by 2 bases and J by 8 bases, with 18 bases between them. Germline-derived CDR1 and CDR2 are LGHNA and YNFKEQ. This CDR3 comprises 16 residues. To note about this clone: Its matching antigen is unknown.

The source material was PBMCs. The chain couples TRBV4-2 to TRBJ1-4; tentatively, D is TRBD1 (6 bases). The origin of this receptor is a woman aged 45-60 years in good health and CMV-seropositive. The CDR3 DNA reads as TGTGCCAGCAGCCAACCCCCCAGGGGCGTTGAAGAAAAACTGTTTTTT. This codes for CASSQPPRGVEEKLFF.